The sequence of this T cell receptor (beta chain) was determined in a study of T cells in Graves' hyperthyroidism and ophthalmopathy. Germline CDR1 and CDR2: MNHNS and SASEGT. The CDR3 consists of 17 residues. V was clipped by 5 bases and J by 7 bases, with 23 bases between them. TCR beta CDR3 region amplification was performed from RNA transcripts. TCR CDR3 underwent first-round RT-PCR with the HTBI primer set. TCRdb used MiXCR to reprocess the multiplex PCR reads, holding one entry per CDR3 protein. The sample lists nearly 600,000 distinct CDR3 sequences; approximately 14% were seen once. Sequenced sample: blood. The chain employs TRBV6-1 and TRBJ1-4, with D hard to call. The clonotype comes from a woman aged 18-29 years with Graves' ophthalmopathy. The CDR3 coding sequence is TGTGCCAGCAGTCATGACCCGCGCCGGGGTGGCGTTGAAAAACTGTTTTTT. Translation: CASSHDPRRGGVEKLFF.